This T cell receptor beta chain originates from a study of T cell responses to AZD1222 COVID-19 vaccine. Study-wide results and caveats: In all cases, repertoires were sampled only after the peak T cell response. Reportedly, close to half of spike-specific TCRs are directed against unmutated variant regions. Most donors were white British, females outnumbered males, and clonal diversity was possibly underestimated.

The CDR3 runs 17 residues. Unmatched junction bases numbered 14, after V lost 4 bases and J lost 8 bases. Germline V gives CDR1 KGHSH, CDR2 LQKENI. Assay used: immunoSEQ multiplex PCR; TCRdb lists only in-frame clones, some missing. The sample holds about 130,000 clones, 93% seen once. Regarding this clone: Its specificity is not known.

The receptor comes from an adult in good health. The sample in question was peripheral blood, obtained on day 0 of AZD1222 vaccination. The J gene is TRBJ2-1, the V gene TRBV18, with 10 bases identical to TRBD2. The CDR3 coding sequence is TGTGCCAGCTCACTTAGATCGGGACTAGCGTCCCTCGATGAGCAGTTCTTC. The encoded protein is CASSLRSGLASLDEQFF. The full variable domain, in which reference TRBV18 and TRBJ2-1 provide the parts outside the CDR3, is NAGVMQNPRHLVRRRGQEARLRCSPMKGHSHVYWYRQLPEEGLKFMVYLQKENIIDESGMPKERFSAEFPKEGPSILRIQQVVRGDSAAYFCASSLRSGLASLDEQFFGPGTRLTVL.